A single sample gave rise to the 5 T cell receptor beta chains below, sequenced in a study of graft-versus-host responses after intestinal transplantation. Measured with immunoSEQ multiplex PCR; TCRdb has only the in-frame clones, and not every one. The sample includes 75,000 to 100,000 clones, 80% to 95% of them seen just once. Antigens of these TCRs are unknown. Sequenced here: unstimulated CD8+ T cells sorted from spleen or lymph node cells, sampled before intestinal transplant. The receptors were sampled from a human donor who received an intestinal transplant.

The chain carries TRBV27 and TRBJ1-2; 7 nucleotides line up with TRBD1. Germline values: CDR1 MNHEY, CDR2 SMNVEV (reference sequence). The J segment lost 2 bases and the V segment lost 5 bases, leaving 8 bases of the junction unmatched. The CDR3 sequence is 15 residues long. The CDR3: CASSPPGQLNYGYTF. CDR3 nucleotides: TGTGCCAGCAGTCCCCCGGGACAGCTGAACTATGGCTACACCTTC.

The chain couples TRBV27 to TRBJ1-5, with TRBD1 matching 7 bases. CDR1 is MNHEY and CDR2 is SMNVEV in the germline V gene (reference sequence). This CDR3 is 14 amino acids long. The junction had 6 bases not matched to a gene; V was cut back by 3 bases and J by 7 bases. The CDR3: CASSLSGTVQPQHF. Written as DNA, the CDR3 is TGTGCCAGCAGTTTGTCCGGGACAGTACAGCCCCAGCATTTT.

This chain's CDR3 is CASSQVPVDEQYF. CDR3 in DNA: TGTGCCAGCAGCCAAGTTCCCGTCGACGAGCAGTACTTC. The V and J genes are TRBV4-2 and TRBJ2-7; D call uncertain. CDR1 and CDR2 (germline): LGHNA, YNFKEQ. CDR3 length equals 13 residues. The V gene lost 1 base and the J gene lost 5 bases, with 9 bases spanning the gap.

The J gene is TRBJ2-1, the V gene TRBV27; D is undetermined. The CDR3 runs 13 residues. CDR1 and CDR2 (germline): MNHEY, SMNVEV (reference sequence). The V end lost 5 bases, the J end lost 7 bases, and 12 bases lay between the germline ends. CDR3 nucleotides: TGTGCCAGCAGTCAAGACACCTGGAATGAGCAGTTCTTC. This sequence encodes CASSQDTWNEQFF.

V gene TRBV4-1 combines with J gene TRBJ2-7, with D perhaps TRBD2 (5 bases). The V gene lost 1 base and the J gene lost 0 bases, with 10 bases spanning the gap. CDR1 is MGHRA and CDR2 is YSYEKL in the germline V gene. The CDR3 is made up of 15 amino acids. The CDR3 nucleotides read TGCGCCAGCAGCCAAGGGGAGTCCCTCTCCTACGAGCAGTACTTC. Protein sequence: CASSQGESLSYEQYF.